A single T cell receptor (beta chain) is shown here with its context. Its antigen is unknown. Germline CDR1 SGHAT, CDR2 FQNNGV. The germline V and J ends were trimmed by 0 bases and 9 bases, with 8 bases remaining between them. CDR3 length: 12 residues. This sample was taken from a study of blood T cells in healthy people across ages. The second PCR ran about 6 to 11 cycles with a sample-barcoded 5' primer and J-beta primers. With 12 random nucleotides, a template-switch adaptor tagged each individual cDNA molecule. TCRdb recomputed calls from the 5' RACE reads with MiXCR, one row per CDR3 protein. This table holds about 730,000 distinct CDR3 sequences, about 42% found once. Study conclusions and caveats: Among long-lived donors, naive CD4+ cells were more numerous and diversity higher than in aged donors.

V gene TRBV11-2 combines with J gene TRBJ2-5, with unresolved D. This receptor was taken from a woman in her sixties in good health. The sample comprised blood. CDR3 sequence: CASSLDRVPQYF. For the CDR3, the DNA is TGTGCCAGCAGCTTAGATCGCGTGCCCCAGTACTTC.